This T cell receptor (beta chain) was recorded in a study of T-cell memory formation after mild COVID-19. Using its own MiXCR run on the 5' RACE reads, TCRdb lists one record per CDR3 protein. This table holds 250,000 to 400,000 distinct CDR3 sequences, approximately 14% found once. CDR3 length: 13 amino acids. Germline V CDR1 and CDR2: SEHNR, FQNEAQ (reference sequence). Unmatched junction bases numbered 2, after V lost 5 bases and J lost 5 bases. The chain is built from TRBV7-9 and TRBJ1-5; TRBD1 matches at 8 bases. The specimen sequenced was PBMCs or a T cell subset sorted from them (not recorded which). The receptor comes from a man between 18 and 35 years old who had mild COVID-19 (a few samples of this study predate the infection). Cell type and time point are not known. CDR3 protein: CASSGQGDQPQHF. The CDR3 nucleotides are TGTGCCAGCAGCGGACAGGGTGATCAGCCCCAGCATTTT.